The rows below give T cell receptor beta chains drawn from one sample of a study of beta chain features in type 1 diabetes. Profiled with immunoSEQ multiplex PCR; TCRdb holds only in-frame clones, not every one. Here the sample spans nearly 700,000 clones, around an eighth being singletons. The sequenced sample was naive CD4+ T cells from blood. These TCRs come from a man aged 18 to 30 with type 1 diabetes. The CDR3 runs from the conserved cysteine through the conserved F or W. D genes are given only for firm matches. Rows give clone size only sometimes, using once, few, many, or a class for an expanded clone.

d_call	v_call	clone_size	j_call	cdr3_nt	cdr3_aa
NA	TRBV28	NA	TRBJ1-2	TGTGCCAGCAGTGGCCCAGGCCTTGTTGTCTATGGCTACACCTTC	CASSGPGLVVYGYTF
NA	TRBV19	NA	TRBJ2-5	TGTGCCACCCACGCAGGGTCAATTCAAGAGACCCAGTACTTC	CATHAGSIQETQYF
NA	TRBV18	few	TRBJ2-2	TGTGCCAGCTCACCACCCCGGACAGCGAACACCGGGGAGCTGTTTTTT	CASSPPRTANTGELFF
TRBD1	TRBV10-2	NA	TRBJ2-5	TGCGCCAACCCGGGACAGGGGGGTTGGGAGACCCAGTACTTC	CANPGQGGWETQYF
NA	TRBV7-8	few	TRBJ2-5	TGTGCCAGCAGCCCCGTCAAGGGGACCCAGTACTTC	CASSPVKGTQYF
NA	TRBV5-6	NA	TRBJ1-2	TGTGCCAGCACCCCGCAGGGATCTTATTATGGCTACACCTTC	CASTPQGSYYGYTF
TRBD1	TRBV6-1	NA	TRBJ2-7	TGTGCCAGCAGTGAACCGGGACAGGGAGATAGCGAGCAGTACTTC	CASSEPGQGDSEQYF
TRBD1	TRBV9	NA	TRBJ2-1	TGTGCCAGCAGCCCGGGGACAGGGGTTGGCAATGAGCAGTTCTTC	CASSPGTGVGNEQFF
TRBD1	TRBV30	NA	TRBJ1-4	TGTGCCTGGAGTGAACTCCCCACAGGGGGACGCGCTTTT	CAWSELPTGGRAF
NA	TRBV25-1	few	TRBJ1-4	TGTGCCAGCAGTGAGGCCACTACGAATGAAAAACTGTTTTTT	CASSEATTNEKLFF
NA	TRBV7-2	NA	TRBJ1-1	TGTGCCAGCAGCTTATATCAGGGGACTGAAGCTTTCTTT	CASSLYQGTEAFF
NA	TRBV6-5	NA	TRBJ2-5	TGTGCCAGCAGTTACCTAGGACAGTGGAGAGAGACCCAGTACTTC	CASSYLGQWRETQYF
NA	TRBV30	few	TRBJ1-5	TGTGCCTGGAGTGTACCGGAAGGTCCGAGCAATCAGCCCCAGCATTTT	CAWSVPEGPSNQPQHF
NA	TRBV7-2	NA	TRBJ2-5	TGTGCCAGCAGCTTAGTGGTGGCCCAGTACTTC	CASSLVVAQYF
NA	TRBV30	NA	TRBJ2-5	TGTGCCTGGAGTGTTAGGACAGAAGGAGGGACCCAGTACTTC	CAWSVRTEGGTQYF
NA	TRBV30	NA	TRBJ2-2	TGTGCCTGGCATCGGGACTCAACGAACACCGGGGAGCTGTTTTTT	CAWHRDSTNTGELFF
NA	TRBV14	NA	TRBJ2-3	TGTGCCAGCAGCCGAGGACTGAACACAGATACGCAGTATTTT	CASSRGLNTDTQYF
NA	TRBV15	NA	TRBJ1-4	TGTGCCACCAGCAGAGATGCGGGGCAATGGGAAAAACTGTTTTTT	CATSRDAGQWEKLFF
TRBD1	TRBV9	NA	TRBJ2-3	TGTGCCAGCAGCGTAGCTTCAGGGGGATCGGTTCCAGATACGCAGTATTTT	CASSVASGGSVPDTQYF
NA	TRBV29-1	NA	TRBJ2-3	TGCAGCGTTATCCCCCCAATCCGCAGCCCCACCATTTATATAGGGGAAAGCACAGATACGCAGTATTTT	CSVIPPIRSPTIYIGESTDTQYF
NA	TRBV15	NA	TRBJ1-5	TGTGCCACCAGCAGAGATCGACAGCCAAATCAGCCCCAGCATTTT	CATSRDRQPNQPQHF
NA	TRBV30	NA	TRBJ2-5	TGTGCCTGGAGCCGATCGGGGGGCCGAGAGACCCAGTACTTC	CAWSRSGGRETQYF
NA	TRBV18	NA	TRBJ1-1	TGTGCCAGCTCGGGCGGGGGGAACACTGAAGCTTTCTTT	CASSGGGNTEAFF
NA	TRBV2	few	TRBJ1-6	TGTGCCAGCAGTGGGCCCCTGAATTCACCCCTCCACTTT	CASSGPLNSPLHF
NA	TRBV5-4	NA	TRBJ2-3	TGTGCCAGCAGCCACCCTACAAACACAGATACGCAGTATTTT	CASSHPTNTDTQYF
NA	TRBV9	NA	TRBJ1-2	TGTGCCAGCAGCGTAGGCCCAGGGAACTATGGCTACACCTTC	CASSVGPGNYGYTF
NA	TRBV28	few	TRBJ1-6	TGTGCCAGCAGTGTGAGTAATTCACCCCTCCACTTT	CASSVSNSPLHF
TRBD1	TRBV6-5	NA	TRBJ1-2	TGTGCCACAAATACAGGGGGCAGCGGCTACACCTTC	CATNTGGSGYTF
NA	TRBV4-1	NA	TRBJ1-1	TGCGCCAGCAGCCAAGATGAGGGCGCAGGGTCTGGGGGCACTGAAGCTTTCTTT	CASSQDEGAGSGGTEAFF
NA	TRBV15	NA	TRBJ2-1	TGTGCCACCAGCAGATTGGGACCATACAATGAGCAGTTCTTC	CATSRLGPYNEQFF
NA	TRBV20-1	few	TRBJ1-1	TGCAGTTCTACTTTACAGGGAGGAGCTTTCTTT	CSSTLQGGAFF
NA	TRBV6-1	NA	TRBJ2-7	TGTGCCAGCAGTTCCCACTTAGGCACCTACGAGCAGTACTTC	CASSSHLGTYEQYF
TRBD1	TRBV29-1	NA	TRBJ1-6	TGCAGCGCCGGACAGGGGAATAATTCACCCCTCCACTTT	CSAGQGNNSPLHF
NA	TRBV9	NA	TRBJ2-3	TGTGCCAGCAGCGACGGCCTGGACTACTTAGGGGATACGCAGTATTTT	CASSDGLDYLGDTQYF
TRBD1	TRBV6-1	few	TRBJ2-3	TGTGCCAGCAGTGAGGACAGGAGCACAGATACGCAGTATTTT	CASSEDRSTDTQYF
NA	TRBV27	NA	TRBJ1-3	TGTGCCAGCAGCGAGGGAAACACCATATATTTT	CASSEGNTIYF
TRBD1	TRBV9	few	TRBJ1-1	TGTGCCAGCAGCCTCACCGGGACAGGGGGCATTAAGACTGAAGCTTTCTTT	CASSLTGTGGIKTEAFF
NA	TRBV7-6	few	TRBJ1-1	TGTGCCAGCAGCCCTCGGGCCACAATGAACACTGAAGCTTTCTTT	CASSPRATMNTEAFF
TRBD2	TRBV10-3	NA	TRBJ2-1	TGTGCCATCAGTGAGTTTAGGCTAGCGGGGGGGCCGAGAAAAAATGAGCAGTTCTTC	CAISEFRLAGGPRKNEQFF
TRBD2	TRBV7-8	few	TRBJ2-1	TGTGCCAGCAGCAAAAGGGAGGGCTACAATGAGCAGTTCTTC	CASSKREGYNEQFF
NA	TRBV29-1	NA	TRBJ2-4	TGCAGCGTCGGCGCGCCCGAAAACATTCAGTACTTC	CSVGAPENIQYF